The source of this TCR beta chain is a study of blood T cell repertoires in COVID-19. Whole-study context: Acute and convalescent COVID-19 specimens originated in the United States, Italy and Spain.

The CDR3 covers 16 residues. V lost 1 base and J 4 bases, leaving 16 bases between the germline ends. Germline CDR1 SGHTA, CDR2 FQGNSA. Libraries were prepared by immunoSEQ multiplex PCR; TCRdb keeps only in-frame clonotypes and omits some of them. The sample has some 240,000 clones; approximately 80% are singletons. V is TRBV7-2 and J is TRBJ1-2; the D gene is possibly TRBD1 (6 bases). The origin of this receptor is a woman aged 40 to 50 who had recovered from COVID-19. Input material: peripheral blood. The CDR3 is CASSLVSGGAGYGYTF. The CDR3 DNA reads TGTGCCAGCAGCTTAGTCTCTGGGGGCGCTGGCTATGGCTACACCTTC.